Shown below are 21 T cell receptor beta chains from a single sample sequenced in a study of blood T cells in healthy people across ages. Combining a sample-barcoded 5' primer with a J-beta primer mix, a second PCR ran for roughly 7 to 12 cycles. One entry per CDR3 protein, called by TCRdb with MiXCR from the 5' RACE reads. The sample has approximately 290,000 distinct CDR3 sequences, roughly 26% seen once; the top ten hold approximately 29%. The sequenced material came from blood. The receptors shown here come from a woman in her 70s in good health.

This clonotype occurred a few times. The genes are TRBV5-5 and TRBJ1-3; 7 positions agree with TRBD1. The CDR3 covers 15 residues. CDR1 and CDR2 (germline): SGHKS, YYEKEE (reference sequence). Losses at the gene ends were 7 bases for V and 0 bases for J; bases not matched to a gene: 7. CDR3 nucleotides: TGTGCCAGCGTCCGGGACAGTGGCTCTGGAAACACCATATATTTT. Its protein is CASVRDSGSGNTIYF.

The chain combines TRBV28 with TRBJ1-3, with unresolved D. Deletions cut 6 bases from V and 4 bases from J, with 7 bases between. Germline values: CDR1 MDHEN, CDR2 SYDVKM. This CDR3 is 12 amino acids long. The CDR3 DNA follows: TGTGCCAGCAGAGGCCCCGGAAACACCATATATTTT. Translated: CASRGPGNTIYF.

This clonotype was seen a handful of times. J is TRBJ2-5 and V is TRBV9; D possibly corresponds to TRBD2 (5 bases). The CDR3 consists of 15 residues. With 0 bases removed from V and 0 bases from J, the gap between germline ends came to 9 bases. Germline CDR1 SGDLS, CDR2 YYNGEE. DNA for the CDR3: TGTGCCAGCAGCGTAGGGACTCATAACCAAGAGACCCAGTACTTC. Encoded protein: CASSVGTHNQETQYF.

There are many counts of this clonotype. The V gene is TRBV20-1, the J gene TRBJ2-3; tentatively, D is TRBD2 (6 bases). The CDR3 runs 15 residues. CDR1 is DFQATT and CDR2 is SNEGSKA in the germline V gene (reference sequence). Between the trimmed V and J ends, which lost 3 bases and 4 bases, there was a span of 17 bases. CDR3: CSASQGGRWADTQYF. In nucleotides, the CDR3 is TGCAGTGCTAGTCAGGGAGGAAGGTGGGCAGATACGCAGTATTTT.

This clonotype occurred a few times. The chain links TRBV28 to TRBJ2-1; TRBD2 matches at 11 bases. Losses at the gene ends were 4 bases for V and 10 bases for J; bases not matched to a gene: 15. This CDR3 comprises 17 residues. Germline CDR1 MDHEN, CDR2 SYDVKM. The CDR3 DNA follows: TGTGCCAGCAGTTCCCAGGGACTAGCGGTGGGATTCCCCGAGCAGTTCTTC. This gives the protein CASSSQGLAVGFPEQFF.

This clonotype was seen a few times. The chain links TRBV28 to TRBJ2-7; D unclear. In germline, CDR1 is MDHEN, CDR2 SYDVKM. Trimming removed 5 bases at V and 4 bases at J, with 15 bases between. CDR3 size: 14 residues. In DNA, the CDR3 is TGTGCCAGCAGTCCAGAGGTCGGGTTTTACGAGCAGTACTTC. The encoded protein is CASSPEVGFYEQYF.

This clonotype turned up a few times. The chain recombines TRBV7-2 with TRBJ2-5, with 8 bases fitting TRBD2. The closer fit of TRBJ2-7 to the DNA end suggests the J call may be wrong. CDR3 length: 15 amino acids. Germline V lookup: CDR1 SGHTA, CDR2 FQGNSA. The CDR3 is CASSLKGSGSYEQYF. In nucleotides, the CDR3 is TGTGCCAGCAGCTTGAAGGGGAGCGGGAGCTACGAGCAGTACTTC.

There are a few counts of this clonotype. The rearrangement joins TRBV5-1 to TRBJ2-3, with TRBD2 matching over 13 bases. The V and J ends lost 7 bases and 6 bases, in that order; junction bases with no gene match: 5. This CDR3 has 14 residues. CDR1 is SGHRS, CDR2 YFSETQ, per germline. The DNA for the CDR3 is TGCGCCAGCCGGACTAGCGGGAGTACGGATACGCAGTATTTT. It translates to CASRTSGSTDTQYF.

The V and J genes are TRBV28 and TRBJ1-1; TRBD1 matches 11 bases. CDR1 and CDR2 from the germline V gene are MDHEN and SYDVKM. This CDR3 region has 17 residues. Germline trimming cut 5 bases from V and 3 bases from J; bases unmatched to any gene: 11. The chain's CDR3 is CASSLTLPGQGDTEAFF. CDR3 nucleotide sequence: TGTGCCAGCAGTCTAACTCTCCCGGGACAGGGGGACACTGAAGCTTTCTTT.

The chain joins TRBV6-1 to TRBJ2-5; D remains ambiguous. The CDR3 is 14 residues long. Germline loops: CDR1 MNHNS, CDR2 SASEGT. V lost 7 bases and J lost 4, with 16 bases in between. CDR3 region: CASKGTRSTETQYF. CDR3 nucleotide sequence: TGTGCCAGCAAAGGTACGAGGAGCACAGAGACCCAGTACTTC.

The chain recombines TRBV20-1 with TRBJ2-1; the D gene is possibly TRBD2 (6 bases). V shed 4 bases and J shed 4 bases, with 17 bases lying between them. The CDR3 sequence is 15 residues long. In germline, CDR1 is DFQATT, CDR2 SNEGSKA (reference sequence). The CDR3 spells CSAKRAGRIYNEQFF. CDR3 bases: TGCAGTGCTAAAAGGGCGGGAAGAATTTACAATGAGCAGTTCTTC.

CDR3 DNA: TGTGCCCCGGAAACAGCGCACACCGGGGAGCTGTTTTTT. It is translated as CAPETAHTGELFF. The genes are TRBV7-9 and TRBJ2-2, with D unclear. Germline loops: CDR1 SEHNR, CDR2 FQNEAQ (reference sequence). Trimming took off 11 bases at V and 3 bases at J, with 13 bases between the two ends. The CDR3 runs 13 residues.

This sequence joins TRBV20-1 and TRBJ1-1; TRBD1 matches 9 bases. Germline V gives CDR1 DFQATT, CDR2 SNEGSKA (reference sequence). There are 13 residues in the CDR3. The V gene end was trimmed by 6 bases and the J gene end by 7 bases; junction bases not matched to a gene: 9. The CDR3 reads CSARPGQGIEAFF. CDR3 nucleotide sequence: TGCAGTGCGAGACCGGGACAGGGAATTGAAGCTTTCTTT.

There are a few counts of this clonotype. CDR3 amino acids: CATSRDVGLAGGQETQYF. CDR3 coding DNA: TGTGCCACCAGCAGAGATGTAGGGTTAGCGGGAGGCCAAGAGACCCAGTACTTC. The chain couples TRBV15 to TRBJ2-5, with 10 bases that match TRBD2. With 0 bases clipped from V and 1 base from J, the junction kept 8 bases outside the gene matches. From germline, CDR1 is LNHNV and CDR2 YYDKDF (reference sequence). The CDR3 totals 18 residues.

This chain uses TRBV20-1 with TRBJ1-6; no definite D call. The CDR3 has 15 residues. With 0 bases removed from V and 7 bases from J, the gap between germline ends came to 13 bases. Germline V gene lookup returns CDR1 DFQATT and CDR2 SNEGSKA (reference sequence). The chain's CDR3 is CSARDPRDGNSPLHF. The CDR3 region has the DNA TGCAGTGCTAGAGATCCCCGGGATGGGAATTCACCCCTCCACTTT.

This clonotype was seen a few times. J is TRBJ1-4 and V is TRBV29-1; 7 bases fit TRBD1. The CDR3 is 12 residues long. Germline trimming cut 6 bases from V and 8 bases from J; bases unmatched to any gene: 6. Germline loops: CDR1 SQVTM, CDR2 ANQGSEA. CDR3 DNA: TGCAGCGTCAGGGGGGAGGTCGAAAAACTGTTTTTT. Translation: CSVRGEVEKLFF.

This sequence joins TRBV7-9 and TRBJ1-1, with 9 bases matching TRBD1. After removal of 0 bases from V and 6 bases from J, the junction contained 5 bases not matched to a gene. The CDR3 covers 15 residues. Germline CDR1 reads SEHNR; CDR2 reads FQNEAQ (reference sequence). The DNA of the CDR3 is TGTGCCAGCAGCTTAGCCGGGACAGGGAATCCTGAAGCTTTCTTT. Protein product: CASSLAGTGNPEAFF.

This clonotype came up a few times. This rearrangement joins TRBV6-1 to TRBJ1-1; D remains ambiguous. V was cut by 6 bases and J by 7 bases, with 9 bases left in between. Germline V gene data show CDR1 as MNHNS and CDR2 as SASEGT. The CDR3 has 11 residues. The CDR3 loop reads CASRIQFEAFF. Written as DNA, the CDR3 is TGTGCCAGCAGAATTCAGTTTGAAGCTTTCTTT.

The chain employs TRBV28 and TRBJ1-1, with D unresolved. The V gene lost 2 bases and the J gene lost 5 bases, with 12 bases spanning the gap. CDR3 length: 14 amino acids. CDR1 is MDHEN and CDR2 is SYDVKM in the germline V gene. The DNA of the CDR3 is TGTGCCAGCAGTTTACTAGGGAGTGGGACTGAAGCTTTCTTT. This sequence encodes CASSLLGSGTEAFF.

The chain carries TRBV6-2 or TRBV6-3 and TRBJ2-5, with TRBD1 matching over 7 bases. Unmatched junction bases numbered 11, after V lost 6 bases and J lost 4 bases. Germline V gene sequence: CDR1 MNHEY, CDR2 SVGEGT. The CDR3 spans 15 residues. The CDR3 region has the DNA TGTGCCAGCAGACCCGACAGGGCCCTCCCAGAGACCCAGTACTTC. This codes for CASRPDRALPETQYF.

The chain recombines TRBV5-1 with TRBJ1-2; D perhaps matches TRBD1 (6 bases). The CDR3 contains 13 residues. V gave up 3 bases and J gave up 5 bases, with 11 bases separating them. Germline loops: CDR1 SGHRS, CDR2 YFSETQ. The DNA of the CDR3 is TGCGCCAGCAGCTACGACAGGAAATATGGCTACACCTTC. Its protein product is CASSYDRKYGYTF.